This TCR beta chain derives from a study of CD8 T cells in ankylosing spondylitis. Using quantitative 5'-RACE with molecular barcodes, the authors made TCR beta libraries. One entry per CDR3 protein, called by TCRdb with MiXCR from the 5' RACE reads. The sample lists about 700,000 distinct CDR3 sequences; over 15% were seen once. About this clonotype itself: Its antigen is undetermined.

The CDR3 totals 13 residues. V dropped 8 bases and J dropped 0 bases, with 8 bases sitting between them. The germline V gene has CDR1 SNHLY and CDR2 FYNNEI. Study observations and caveats: Matched synovial fluid from ankylosing spondylitis patients was reported to be enriched for disease-linked clones. Typical of ankylosing spondylitis blood, it appeared, was a TCR beta motif of 7 or 8 highly homologous variants.

The chain has TRBV2 and TRBJ2-1; D not certain. The clonotype comes from a male donor with ankylosing spondylitis. The sequenced material came from blood, either unsorted or a sorted T cell fraction (not recorded which). As DNA, the CDR3 is TGTGCCAGCGGGATGACCTCCTACAATGAGCAGTTCTTC. Amino acid sequence: CASGMTSYNEQFF.